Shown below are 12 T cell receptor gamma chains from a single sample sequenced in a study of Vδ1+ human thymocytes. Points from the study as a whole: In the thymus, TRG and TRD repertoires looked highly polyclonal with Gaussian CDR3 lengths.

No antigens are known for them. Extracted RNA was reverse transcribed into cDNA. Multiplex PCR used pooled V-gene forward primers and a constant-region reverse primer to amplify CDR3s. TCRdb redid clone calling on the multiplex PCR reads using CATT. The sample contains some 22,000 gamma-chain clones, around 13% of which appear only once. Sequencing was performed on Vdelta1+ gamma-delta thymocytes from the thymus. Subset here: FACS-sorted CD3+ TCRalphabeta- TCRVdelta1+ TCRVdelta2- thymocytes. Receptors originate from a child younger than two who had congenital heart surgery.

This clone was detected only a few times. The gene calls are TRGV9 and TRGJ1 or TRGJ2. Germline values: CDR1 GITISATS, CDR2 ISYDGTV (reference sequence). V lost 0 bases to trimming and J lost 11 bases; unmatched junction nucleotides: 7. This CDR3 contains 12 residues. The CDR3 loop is CALWEVYSEKLF. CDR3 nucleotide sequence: TGTGCCTTGTGGGAGGTGTATTCGGAGAAACTCTTT.

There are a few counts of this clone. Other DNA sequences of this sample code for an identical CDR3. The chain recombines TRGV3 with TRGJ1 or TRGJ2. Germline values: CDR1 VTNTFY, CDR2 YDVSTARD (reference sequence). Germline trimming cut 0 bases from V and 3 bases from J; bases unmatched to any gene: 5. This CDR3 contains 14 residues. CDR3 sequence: CATWDRPPYYKKLF. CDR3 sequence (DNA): TGTGCCACCTGGGACAGGCCACCTTATTATAAGAAACTCTTT.

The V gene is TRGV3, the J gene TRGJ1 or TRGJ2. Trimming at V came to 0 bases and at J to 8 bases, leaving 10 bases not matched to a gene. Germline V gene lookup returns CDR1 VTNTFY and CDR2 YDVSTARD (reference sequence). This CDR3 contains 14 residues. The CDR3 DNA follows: TGTGCCACCTGGGACAGGCGGCGGACTAATAAGAAACTCTTT. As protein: CATWDRRRTNKKLF.

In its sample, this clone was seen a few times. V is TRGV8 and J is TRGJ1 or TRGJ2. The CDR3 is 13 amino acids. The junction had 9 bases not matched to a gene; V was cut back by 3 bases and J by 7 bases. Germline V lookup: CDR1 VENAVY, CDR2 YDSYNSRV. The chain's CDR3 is CATWDPFSYKKLF. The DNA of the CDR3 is TGTGCCACCTGGGATCCTTTTAGCTATAAGAAACTCTTT.

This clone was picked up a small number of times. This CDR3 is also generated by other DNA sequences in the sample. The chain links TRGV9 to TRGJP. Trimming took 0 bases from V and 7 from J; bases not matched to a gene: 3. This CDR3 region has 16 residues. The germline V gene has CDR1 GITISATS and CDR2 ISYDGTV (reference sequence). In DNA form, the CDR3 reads TGTGCCTTGTGGGAGGTGGTGGAGTTGGGCAAAAAAATCAAGGTATTT. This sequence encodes CALWEVVELGKKIKVF.

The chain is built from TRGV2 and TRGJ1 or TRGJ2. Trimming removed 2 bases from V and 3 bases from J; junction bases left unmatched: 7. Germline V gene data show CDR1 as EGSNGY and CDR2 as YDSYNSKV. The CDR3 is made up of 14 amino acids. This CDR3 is CATWDARVYYKKLF. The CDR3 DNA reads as TGTGCCACCTGGGACGCTCGGGTTTATTATAAGAAACTCTTT.

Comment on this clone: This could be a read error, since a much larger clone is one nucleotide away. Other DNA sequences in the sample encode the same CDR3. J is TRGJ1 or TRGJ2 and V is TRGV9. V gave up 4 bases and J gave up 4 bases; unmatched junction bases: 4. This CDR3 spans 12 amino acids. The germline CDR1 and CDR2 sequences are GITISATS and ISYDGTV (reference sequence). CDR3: CALWEGYYKKLF. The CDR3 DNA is TGTGCCTTGTGGGAAGGCTATTATAAGAAACTCTTT.

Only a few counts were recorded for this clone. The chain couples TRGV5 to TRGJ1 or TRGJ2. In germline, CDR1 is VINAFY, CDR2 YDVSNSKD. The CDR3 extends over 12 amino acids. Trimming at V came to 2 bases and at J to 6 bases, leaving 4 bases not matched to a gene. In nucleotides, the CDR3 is TGTGCCACCTGGGACATCGGTTATAAGAAACTCTTT. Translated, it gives CATWDIGYKKLF.

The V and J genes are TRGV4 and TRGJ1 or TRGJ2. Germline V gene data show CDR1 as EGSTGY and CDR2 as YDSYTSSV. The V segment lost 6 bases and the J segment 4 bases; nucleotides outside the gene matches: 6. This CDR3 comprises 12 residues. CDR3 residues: CATWKAYYKKLF. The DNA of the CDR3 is TGTGCCACCTGGAAGGCGTATTATAAGAAACTCTTT.

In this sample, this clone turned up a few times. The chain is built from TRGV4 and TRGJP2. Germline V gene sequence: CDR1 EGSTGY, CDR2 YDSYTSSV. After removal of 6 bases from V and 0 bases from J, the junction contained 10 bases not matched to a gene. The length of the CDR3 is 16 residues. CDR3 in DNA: TGTGCCACCTGGAAACATACATATAGTAGTGATTGGATCAAGACGTTT. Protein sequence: CATWKHTYSSDWIKTF.

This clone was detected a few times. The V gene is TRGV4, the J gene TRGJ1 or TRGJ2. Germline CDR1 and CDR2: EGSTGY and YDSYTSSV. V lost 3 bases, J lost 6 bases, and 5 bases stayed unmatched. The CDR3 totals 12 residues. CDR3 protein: CATWDFSYKKLF. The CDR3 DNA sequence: TGTGCCACCTGGGATTTTAGTTATAAGAAACTCTTT.

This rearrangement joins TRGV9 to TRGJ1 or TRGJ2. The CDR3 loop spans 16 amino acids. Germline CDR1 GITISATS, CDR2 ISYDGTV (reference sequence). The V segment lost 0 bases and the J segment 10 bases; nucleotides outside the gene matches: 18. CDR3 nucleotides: TGTGCCTTGTGGGAGGTGCACGGGCTATTATTATACAAGAAACTCTTT. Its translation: CALWEVHGLLLYKKLF.